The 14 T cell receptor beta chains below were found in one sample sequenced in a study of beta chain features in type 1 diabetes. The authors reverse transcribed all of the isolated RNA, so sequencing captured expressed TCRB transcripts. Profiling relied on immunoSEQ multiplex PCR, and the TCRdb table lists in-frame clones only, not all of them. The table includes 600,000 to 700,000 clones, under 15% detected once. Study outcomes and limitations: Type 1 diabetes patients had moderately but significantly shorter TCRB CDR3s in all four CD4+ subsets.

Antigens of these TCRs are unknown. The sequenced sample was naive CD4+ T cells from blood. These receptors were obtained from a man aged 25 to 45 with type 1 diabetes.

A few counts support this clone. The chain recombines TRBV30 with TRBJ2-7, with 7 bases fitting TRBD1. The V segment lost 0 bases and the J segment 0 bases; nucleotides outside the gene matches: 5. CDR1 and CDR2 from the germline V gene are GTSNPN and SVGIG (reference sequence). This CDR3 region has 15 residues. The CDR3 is CAWSVFGTASYEQYF. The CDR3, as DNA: TGTGCCTGGAGTGTATTCGGGACAGCCTCCTACGAGCAGTACTTC.

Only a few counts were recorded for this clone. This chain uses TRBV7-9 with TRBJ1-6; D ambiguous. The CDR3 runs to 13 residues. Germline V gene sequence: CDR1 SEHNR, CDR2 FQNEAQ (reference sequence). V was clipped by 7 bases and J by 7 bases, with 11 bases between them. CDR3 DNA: TGTGCCAGCACCGGGCAAGGAAATTCACCCCTCCACTTT. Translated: CASTGQGNSPLHF.

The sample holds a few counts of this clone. The CDR3, as DNA: TGTGCCAGCAGCCTAGGGAGCACAGATACGCAGTATTTT. Its protein is CASSLGSTDTQYF. V gene TRBV4-2 combines with J gene TRBJ2-3; D unresolved. V was trimmed by 4 bases and J by 0 bases, leaving 5 bases between them. Looked up from germline, CDR1 is LGHNA and CDR2 is YNFKEQ. The CDR3 is 13 amino acids.

The CDR3 sequence: CAWTLGLLSSGNTIYF. The CDR3 nucleotides read TGTGCCTGGACCCTTGGGTTACTCTCCTCTGGAAACACCATATATTTT. The chain uses TRBV30 and TRBJ1-3; D unclear. This CDR3 has 16 amino acids. V was cut by 4 bases and J by 0 bases, with 16 bases left in between. Germline V gives CDR1 GTSNPN, CDR2 SVGIG (reference sequence).

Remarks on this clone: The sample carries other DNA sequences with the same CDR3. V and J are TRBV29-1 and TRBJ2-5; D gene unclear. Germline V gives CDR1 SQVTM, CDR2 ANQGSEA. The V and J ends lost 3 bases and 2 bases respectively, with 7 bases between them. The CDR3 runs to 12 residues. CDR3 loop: CSVEGSQETQYF. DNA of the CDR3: TGCAGCGTTGAGGGCTCACAAGAGACCCAGTACTTC.

The CDR3 sequence is CASSFTGGSYEQYF. The DNA of the CDR3 is TGTGCCAGCAGCTTTACCGGGGGGTCCTACGAGCAGTACTTC. The chain uses TRBV7-8 and TRBJ2-7, with TRBD2 matching 7 bases. The CDR3 contains 14 residues. J gave up 1 base and V 3 bases, and 3 bases lay outside the gene matches. Germline V gene data show CDR1 as SGHVS and CDR2 as FQNEAQ. The variable domain in full, completed from reference TRBV7-8 and TRBJ2-7, reads GAGVSQSPRYKVAKRGQDVALRCDPISGHVSLFWYQQALGQGPEFLTYFQNEAQLDKSGLPSDRFFAERPEGSVSTLKIQRTQQEDSAVYLCASSFTGGSYEQYFGPGTRLTVT.

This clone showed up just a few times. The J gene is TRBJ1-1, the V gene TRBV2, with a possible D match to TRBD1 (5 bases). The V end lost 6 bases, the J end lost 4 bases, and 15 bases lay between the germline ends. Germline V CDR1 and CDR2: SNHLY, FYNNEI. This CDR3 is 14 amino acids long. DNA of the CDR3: TGTGCCAGCAGCCGCGAGGGGTGGGGCACTGAAGCTTTCTTT. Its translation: CASSREGWGTEAFF.

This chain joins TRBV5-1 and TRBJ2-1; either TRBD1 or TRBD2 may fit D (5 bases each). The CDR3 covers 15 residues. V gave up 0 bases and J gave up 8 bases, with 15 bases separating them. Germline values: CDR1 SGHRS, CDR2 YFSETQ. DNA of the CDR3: TGCGCCAGCAGCTTGGCCATCGAGGGGACGGATGAGCAGTTCTTC. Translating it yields CASSLAIEGTDEQFF.

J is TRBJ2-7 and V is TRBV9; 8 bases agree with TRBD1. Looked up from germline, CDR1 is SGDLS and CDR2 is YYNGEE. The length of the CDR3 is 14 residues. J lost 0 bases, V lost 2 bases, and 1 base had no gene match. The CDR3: CASSVDRVSYEQYF. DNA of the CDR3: TGTGCCAGCAGCGTGGACAGGGTCTCCTACGAGCAGTACTTC.

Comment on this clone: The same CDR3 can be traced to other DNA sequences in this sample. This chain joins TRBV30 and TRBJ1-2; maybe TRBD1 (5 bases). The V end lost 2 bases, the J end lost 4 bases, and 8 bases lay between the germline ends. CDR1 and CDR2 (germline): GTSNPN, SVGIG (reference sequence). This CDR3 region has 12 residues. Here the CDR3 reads CAWSQGPYGYTF. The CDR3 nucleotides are TGTGCCTGGAGTCAGGGACCCTATGGCTACACCTTC.

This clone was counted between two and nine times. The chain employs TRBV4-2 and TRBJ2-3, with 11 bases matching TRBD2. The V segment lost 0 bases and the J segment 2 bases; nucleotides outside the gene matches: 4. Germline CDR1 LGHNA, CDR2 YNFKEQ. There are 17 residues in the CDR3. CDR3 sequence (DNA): TGTGCCAGCAGCCAAGATCCTAGCGGGGGGTTCACAGATACGCAGTATTTT. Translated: CASSQDPSGGFTDTQYF.

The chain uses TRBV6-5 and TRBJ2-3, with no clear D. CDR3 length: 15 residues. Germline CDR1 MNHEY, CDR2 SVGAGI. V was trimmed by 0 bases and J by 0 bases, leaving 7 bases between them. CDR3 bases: TGTGCCAGCAGTTACTCGGGAATGAGCACAGATACGCAGTATTTT. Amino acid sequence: CASSYSGMSTDTQYF.

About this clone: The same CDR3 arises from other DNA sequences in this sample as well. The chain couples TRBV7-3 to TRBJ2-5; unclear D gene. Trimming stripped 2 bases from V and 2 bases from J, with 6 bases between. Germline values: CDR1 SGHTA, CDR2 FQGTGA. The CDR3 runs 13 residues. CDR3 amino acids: CASSLARQETQYF. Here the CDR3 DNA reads TGTGCCAGCAGCTTAGCAAGGCAAGAGACCCAGTACTTC.

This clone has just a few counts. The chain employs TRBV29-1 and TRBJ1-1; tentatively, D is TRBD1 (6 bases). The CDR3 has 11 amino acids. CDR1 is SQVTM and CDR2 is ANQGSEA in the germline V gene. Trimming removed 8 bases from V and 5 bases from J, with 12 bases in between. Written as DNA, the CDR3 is TGCAGCCTAGGTGACAGGACTGAAGCTTTCTTT. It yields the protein CSLGDRTEAFF. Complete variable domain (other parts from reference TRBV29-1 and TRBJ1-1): SAVISQKPSRDICQRGTSLTIQCQVDSQVTMMFWYRQQPGQSLTLIATANQGSEATYESGFVIDKFPISRPNLTFSTLTVSNMSPEDSSIYLCSLGDRTEAFFGQGTRLTVV.